These T cell receptor beta chains were read from a single sample in a study of response to subunit inactivated influenza vaccine. TCRdb used MiXCR to reprocess the RT-PCR reads, holding one entry per CDR3 protein. The sample contains 860,000 or so distinct CDR3 sequences, around 20% of which appear only once. Sequencing used PBMCs from blood, obtained 5 days after vaccination. The origin of the receptors is a man in his fifties who received an inactivated influenza vaccine. CDR3s include the opening cysteine and the closing phenylalanine or tryptophan. D genes are given only for firm matches. Clone sizes are given selectively: once, few, many, or a class where the clone is expanded.

CDR3aa: CASSLGPVGNTEVFF
CDR3nt: TGTGCCAGCAGCCTAGGACCGGTGGGGAACACTGAAGTTTTCTTT
abundance: few
d_gene: NA
j_gene: TRBJ1-1
v_gene: TRBV7-2

CDR3aa: CASSSTGSETQYF
CDR3nt: TGTGCCAGCAGCTCTACAGGGTCGGAGACCCAGTACTTC
abundance: NA
d_gene: NA
j_gene: TRBJ2-5
v_gene: TRBV7-3

CDR3aa: CASSPQRSYEQYF
CDR3nt: TGTGCCAGCAGCCCACAGCGGTCCTACGAGCAGTACTTC
abundance: NA
d_gene: NA
j_gene: TRBJ2-7
v_gene: TRBV4-2

CDR3aa: CSARSTGDQPQHF
CDR3nt: TGCAGTGCTAGAAGTACCGGCGATCAGCCCCAGCATTTT
abundance: NA
d_gene: NA
j_gene: TRBJ1-5
v_gene: TRBV20-1

CDR3aa: CASRAVAGVTSMNTEAFF
CDR3nt: TGTGCCAGCAGGGCCGTTGCGGGCGTTACTTCCATGAACACTGAAGCTTTCTTT
abundance: NA
d_gene: NA
j_gene: TRBJ1-1
v_gene: TRBV2

CDR3aa: CASRTTGPAQYF
CDR3nt: TGTGCCAGCAGAACTACAGGGCCCGCGCAGTACTTC
abundance: NA
d_gene: NA
j_gene: TRBJ2-7
v_gene: TRBV6-2/TRBV6-3

CDR3aa: CASSYSVQYNSPLHF
CDR3nt: TGTGCCAGCAGTTACTCGGTACAATATAATTCACCCCTCCACTTT
abundance: NA
d_gene: NA
j_gene: TRBJ1-6
v_gene: TRBV6-5

CDR3aa: CASSQGGGHRLYGYTF
CDR3nt: TGCGCCAGCAGCCAAGGAGGCGGACATCGGCTCTATGGCTACACCTTC
abundance: NA
d_gene: NA
j_gene: TRBJ1-2
v_gene: TRBV4-3

CDR3aa: CASSYSPAGAFF
CDR3nt: TGTGCCAGCAGTTACTCGCCAGCAGGGGCTTTCTTT
abundance: NA
d_gene: NA
j_gene: TRBJ1-1
v_gene: TRBV6-2/TRBV6-3

CDR3aa: CASSRVLRADYTF
CDR3nt: TGTGCCAGCAGTAGAGTCCTCAGGGCGGACTACACCTTC
abundance: NA
d_gene: NA
j_gene: TRBJ1-2
v_gene: TRBV12-3/TRBV12-4

CDR3aa: CASSTGTSWTHEQYF
CDR3nt: TGTGCCAGCAGCACCGGGACTAGCTGGACCCACGAGCAGTACTTC
abundance: NA
d_gene: TRBD2
j_gene: TRBJ2-7
v_gene: TRBV7-9

CDR3aa: CSARVGTSGRGDEQFF
CDR3nt: TGCAGTGCTAGAGTAGGAACGAGCGGGAGAGGGGATGAGCAGTTCTTC
abundance: NA
d_gene: TRBD2
j_gene: TRBJ2-1
v_gene: TRBV20-1

CDR3aa: CASRSGGGILRQPQHF
CDR3nt: TGTGCCAGCAGATCCGGGGGGGGCATTCTTCGTCAGCCCCAGCATTTT
abundance: NA
d_gene: NA
j_gene: TRBJ1-5
v_gene: TRBV6-1

CDR3aa: CSARDRVFNEKLFF
CDR3nt: TGCAGTGCTAGAGACAGGGTCTTTAATGAAAAACTGTTTTTT
abundance: few
d_gene: NA
j_gene: TRBJ1-4
v_gene: TRBV20-1

CDR3aa: CASSGLAGTADTQYF
CDR3nt: TGTGCCAGCAGCGGACTAGCGGGGACGGCAGATACGCAGTATTTT
abundance: NA
d_gene: TRBD2
j_gene: TRBJ2-3
v_gene: TRBV7-3

CDR3aa: CSAAGTGVQPQHF
CDR3nt: TGCAGTGCAGCCGGGACAGGGGTTCAGCCCCAGCATTTT
abundance: NA
d_gene: TRBD1
j_gene: TRBJ1-5
v_gene: TRBV20-1